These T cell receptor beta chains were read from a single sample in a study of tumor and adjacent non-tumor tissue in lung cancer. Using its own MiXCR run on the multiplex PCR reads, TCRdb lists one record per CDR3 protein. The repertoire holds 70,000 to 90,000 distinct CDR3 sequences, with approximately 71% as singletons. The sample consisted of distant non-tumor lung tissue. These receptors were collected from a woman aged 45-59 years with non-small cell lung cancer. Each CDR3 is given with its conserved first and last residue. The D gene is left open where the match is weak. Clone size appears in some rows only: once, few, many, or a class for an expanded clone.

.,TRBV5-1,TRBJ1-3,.,CASSEDGGNTIYF,TGCGCCAGCAGCGAGGACGGTGGAAACACCATATATTTT
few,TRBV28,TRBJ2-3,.,CASSFFGRSTDTQYF,TGTGCCAGCAGTTTCTTCGGACGGAGCACAGATACGCAGTATTTT
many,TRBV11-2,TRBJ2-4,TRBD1,CASSLGSRDRVAKNIQYF,TGTGCCAGCAGCTTAGGATCCCGGGACAGAGTAGCCAAAAACATTCAGTACTTC
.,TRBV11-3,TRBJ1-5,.,CASSSLVWSNQPQHF,TGTGCCAGCAGCTCCCTAGTATGGAGTAATCAGCCCCAGCATTTT
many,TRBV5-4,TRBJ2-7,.,CASSLGQASSYEQYF,TGTGCCAGCAGCTTGGGACAGGCGAGCTCCTACGAGCAGTACTTC
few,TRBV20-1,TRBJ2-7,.,CSDRGSSAALSSYEQYF,TGCAGTGATAGAGGGTCTTCGGCGGCACTAAGCTCCTACGAGCAGTACTTC
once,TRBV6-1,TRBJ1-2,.,CASQVGRADHGYTF,TGTGCCAGCCAAGTGGGTAGGGCTGACCATGGCTACACCTTC
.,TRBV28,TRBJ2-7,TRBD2,CASSSAGGAVAYERYF,TGTGCTAGCAGTTCGGCGGGAGGGGCCGTGGCCTACGAGCGGTACTTC
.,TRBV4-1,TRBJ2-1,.,CASSQEGGRRLGHDEQFF,TGCGCCAGCAGCCAAGAGGGGGGTAGGCGGTTGGGGCACGATGAGCAGTTCTTC
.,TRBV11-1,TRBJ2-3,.,CTSSLVTGTDTQYF,TGTACTAGCAGCTTAGTGACCGGGACAGATACGCAGTATTTT
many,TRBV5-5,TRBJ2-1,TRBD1,CASSSLGTGDPNEQFF,TGTGCCAGCAGCTCCCTAGGGACAGGGGATCCCAATGAGCAGTTCTTC
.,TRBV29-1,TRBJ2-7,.,CSVRGTRYDQYF,TGCAGCGTGAGGGGAACACGCTACGATCAGTATTTC
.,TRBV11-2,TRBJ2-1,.,CASSFLAQYSEQFF,TGTGCTAGCAGTTTCCTAGCCCAATACAGTGAGCAGTTCTTC
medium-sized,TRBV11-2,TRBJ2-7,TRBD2,CASSLVGGGDEQYF,TGTGCCAGCAGCTTAGTGGGCGGGGGGGACGAGCAGTACTTC
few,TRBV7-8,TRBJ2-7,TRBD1,CASSAPGQAPYEQYF,TGTGCCAGCAGCGCCCCGGGACAGGCCCCCTACGAGCAGTACTTC
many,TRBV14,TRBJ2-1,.,CASSQAGRNNEQFF,TGTGCCAGCAGCCAAGCGGGCAGGAACAATGAGCAGTTCTTC
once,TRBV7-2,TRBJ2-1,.,CVSSLLGRESLFF,TGTGTCAGCAGCTTACTGGGGCGGGAAAGCCTATTCTTC
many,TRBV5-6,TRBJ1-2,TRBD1,CASSLVEGAKGLNGYTF,TGTGCCAGCAGCTTGGTTGAGGGGGCGAAGGGATTGAATGGCTACACCTTC
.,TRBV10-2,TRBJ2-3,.,CPSSEADTQYF,TGCCCCAGTAGTGAGGCAGATACGCAATATTTT
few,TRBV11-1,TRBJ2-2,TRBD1,CASSTDRGRAGELFF,TGTGCCAGCAGCACGGACAGGGGGCGCGCCGGGGAGCTGTTTTTT
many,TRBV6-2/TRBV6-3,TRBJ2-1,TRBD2,CASSYLRTSGSMQFF,TGTGCCAGCAGTTACCTTAGGACTAGCGGGAGTATGCAGTTCTTC
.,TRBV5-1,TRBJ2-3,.,CASSLAAGQSTDTQYF,TGTGCCAGCAGCTTGGCCGCAGGACAGAGTACAGATACGCAGTATTTT
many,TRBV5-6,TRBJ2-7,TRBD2,CASSLLAGGSSYEQYF,TGTGCCAGCAGCCTATTAGCGGGAGGCAGCTCCTACGAGCAGTACTTC
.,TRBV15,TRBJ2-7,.,CATSTQPNWEQYF,TGTGCCACCAGCACTCAGCCAAACTGGGAACAGTACTTC
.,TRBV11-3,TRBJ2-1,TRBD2,CACSLGISGEQFF,TGTGCCTGCAGCTTGGGGATTAGCGGGGAGCAGTTCTTC
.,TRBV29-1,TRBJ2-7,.,CSVVHHKQYF,TGCAGCGTTGTACATCACAAGCAGTACTTC
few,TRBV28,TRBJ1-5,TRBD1,CASNIGAWTGYNQPQHF,TGTGCCAGCAACATCGGTGCCTGGACAGGATACAATCAGCCCCAGCATTTT
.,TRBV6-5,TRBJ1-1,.,CASSEPKGRVFF,TGTGCCAGCAGCGAGCCCAAGGGGCGAGTTTTCTTT